A selection of T cell receptor beta chains follows, all from one sample in a study of tumor and adjacent non-tumor tissue in lung cancer. From the multiplex PCR reads, TCRdb called clonotypes with MiXCR, one entry per CDR3 protein. The profile shows 80,000 to 100,000 distinct CDR3 sequences, 75% to 90% of them singletons. Sequenced material: distant non-tumor lung tissue. The source is a man aged 55 to 70 with small cell lung cancer. Both conserved end residues are part of each CDR3. A D gene is named only where the DNA matches it firmly. Clone size, where shown, is once, few, many, or a class for clones that have expanded.

TRBV30	NA	TRBD2	TRBJ2-3	TGTGCCTGGATTAGCGGGAGGGCAGATACGCAGTATTTT	CAWISGRADTQYF
TRBV5-5	many	NA	TRBJ2-1	TGTGCCAGCAGCTTCTTTGGGTCCTACAATGAGCAGTTCTTC	CASSFFGSYNEQFF
TRBV6-5	NA	TRBD2	TRBJ2-7	TGTGCCAGCAATTACACTAGCGAAGCAGTAAAGTACGAGCAGTACTTC	CASNYTSEAVKYEQYF
TRBV14	NA	NA	TRBJ1-1	TGTGCCTGCAGCCCGATCAACTGGGGAACTGAAACTTTCTTT	CACSPINWGTETFF
TRBV6-2/TRBV6-3	NA	NA	TRBJ2-1	TGTGCCAGCAGTTACTCTCCTCCACGGGGCCTCTACAATGAGCACTTCTTC	CASSYSPPRGLYNEHFF
TRBV20-1	many	NA	TRBJ2-7	TGCAGTGCTAAACTCCCCAGCTCCTACGAGCAGTACTTC	CSAKLPSSYEQYF
TRBV10-2	NA	TRBD2	TRBJ2-5	TGCGCCAGCAGTGAGTTTGCTAGCGGCCTGTCTCAGTACTTC	CASSEFASGLSQYF
TRBV12-3/TRBV12-4	many	NA	TRBJ1-2	TGTGCCAGCAGCCCTTTTCACTATGGCTACACCTTC	CASSPFHYGYTF
TRBV29-1	NA	NA	TRBJ1-1	TGCAGCGTGTGGATGGGGGCCCCTGAAGCTTTCTTT	CSVWMGAPEAFF
TRBV29-1	NA	NA	TRBJ2-3	TGCAGCGTTGAGTGCCGGGGCGCATATACGCAGTATTTT	CSVECRGAYTQYF
TRBV6-1	NA	NA	TRBJ2-5	TGTGCCTACTCCCAGGGGGGAGGCCAAGATACCCAGTACTTC	CAYSQGGGQDTQYF
TRBV20-1	NA	TRBD2	TRBJ2-1	TGCAGTGCTAGAACTAGCGGAATGCCGAGCTCCTACAATGATCAGTTCTTC	CSARTSGMPSSYNDQFF
TRBV5-1	NA	TRBD2	TRBJ2-3	TGCGCCAGCAGCTTGTGGGGCGGGAGGAACACAGATACGCAGTATTTT	CASSLWGGRNTDTQYF
TRBV11-2	NA	NA	TRBJ2-3	TGTGCCAGCAGCTTGATAACCCGGGATACGCAGTATTTT	CASSLITRDTQYF
TRBV12-3/TRBV12-4	NA	TRBD1	TRBJ2-3	TGTGCCAGCAGAAACAGGGGGCGCAGCATAGATATGCAGTATTTT	CASRNRGRSIDMQYF
TRBV29-1	NA	NA	TRBJ2-1	TGCAGCGTTGCCAGCCTACCGGTTTCCTACAATGAGCAGTTCTTC	CSVASLPVSYNEQFF
TRBV7-9	NA	NA	TRBJ2-7	TGTACCAGCGGCTCCCTCCCGGGCCACGAGCAGTACTTC	CTSGSLPGHEQYF
TRBV30	many	NA	TRBJ1-5	TGTGCCTGGAGTGTAGGCAGGGCTCAGCCCCAGCATTTT	CAWSVGRAQPQHF
TRBV6-1	NA	TRBD2	TRBJ2-2	TGTGCCAGCTCCCCTCCCGGACTAGCGGGAGTGAAGTTGTTTTTT	CASSPPGLAGVKLFF
TRBV6-5	NA	NA	TRBJ2-1	TGTGCCAGCAGTTATTCGATCTGGGTAGTAGCGGACAATGAGCAGTTCTTC	CASSYSIWVVADNEQFF
TRBV11-1	NA	TRBD2	TRBJ2-1	TGCGCCAGCACCGTTAGCGGACTAGCGGAGGGGAGCTCCTACAATGAGCAATTCTTC	CASTVSGLAEGSSYNEQFF
TRBV29-1	many	TRBD1	TRBJ2-2	TGCAGCGCCTCGACAGGGAACCTCCTCACCGGGGAGCTGTTTTTT	CSASTGNLLTGELFF
TRBV11-3	NA	NA	TRBJ2-7	TGTGTCAGCAGCCTCGGGGGCTCCTACGAGCAGTACTTC	CVSSLGGSYEQYF
TRBV11-2	NA	NA	TRBJ1-1	TGTGCCATCAGCCCTCGAAGTGAGTCTGAAGCTTTCTTT	CAISPRSESEAFF
TRBV11-2	NA	NA	TRBJ2-4	TGTACCAGCAGATTAGAGGCAGCCGGCATTCAGTACTTC	CTSRLEAAGIQYF
TRBV20-1	few	TRBD1	TRBJ1-2	TGCAGTGCTAGCGACGTTACAGGGGGCTTTGGCTACGCCTTC	CSASDVTGGFGYAF
TRBV4-2	once	NA	TRBJ1-6	TGTGCCAGCAGCCAAGATTTAAGTGGCTGTTCACCCCTCCACTTT	CASSQDLSGCSPLHF
TRBV6-2/TRBV6-3	NA	NA	TRBJ2-6	TGCGCCAACAAACGCCAGGCATCGGCTGGGGCCAACGTCCTGACTTTC	CANKRQASAGANVLTF
TRBV11-2	NA	NA	TRBJ2-1	TGTGCCAGCAGTAGAGCCGATCCCCACAATGAGCAGTTCTTC	CASSRADPHNEQFF
TRBV28	NA	NA	TRBJ2-1	TGTGACAGCAGTCCGGCAGCTCCCCCCCTATTTAGGAATGAGCAGTTCTTC	CDSSPAAPPLFRNEQFF
TRBV5-6	NA	NA	TRBJ2-7	TGTGCGAGCAGCAGGTGGGTGTGGGCCCTAACCTACGAGCAGTACTTC	CASSRWVWALTYEQYF
TRBV6-6	NA	NA	TRBJ1-1	TGTGCAAGCAGTTACCCATCTACCATGGGTCTTGAAGCTTTCTTT	CASSYPSTMGLEAFF
TRBV11-2	once	NA	TRBJ2-1	TGTGCCAGCAGTTTAGAGGCAGGGTTGGTTAAGAAGTTCTTC	CASSLEAGLVKKFF
TRBV6-1	many	NA	TRBJ2-5	TGTGCCAGCAGTCGAGACAGACAAGAGACCCAGTACTTC	CASSRDRQETQYF
TRBV2	NA	NA	TRBJ2-3	TGTGCCAGCGGTGGGGGGAGCAGAGCCTCAGATACGCAGTATTTT	CASGGGSRASDTQYF